This TCR beta chain was recorded in a study of identical twins. Study-wide points: Weaker excess sharing between twins was seen in beta out-of-frame sequences.

MiXCR was run by TCRdb on the 5' RACE reads, yielding one entry per CDR3 protein. This table has roughly 500,000 distinct CDR3 sequences, 20% to 25% appearing once. Turning to this clonotype: What it recognizes is unknown.

Per germline, CDR1 SGHRS and CDR2 YFSETQ. The CDR3 is made up of 16 amino acids. V lost 2 bases, J lost 1 base, and 4 bases stayed unmatched. The sample was also reused in another study, on T cells expressing NK-cell markers.

Source material: CD4+ T cells sorted from blood. The chain has TRBV5-1 and TRBJ2-3; 10 bases are a match to TRBD1. The sequence was collected from a woman aged 18-29 years in good health. The CDR3 here is CASSFGGTGGTDTQYF. CDR3 nucleotides: TGCGCCAGCAGCTTTGGTGGGACAGGGGGCACAGATACGCAGTATTTT.